This entry describes one T cell receptor (beta chain). Unique molecular identifiers were incorporated during preparation of the TCRbeta library. TCRdb analysed the PCR reads with MiXCR anew, one entry per CDR3 protein. The sample carries roughly 220,000 distinct CDR3 sequences, roughly a tenth recorded once. This sample is drawn from a study of T-cell reconstitution after alpha-beta-depleted transplantation in children. The ends lost 0 bases at V and 3 bases at J; junction bases unmatched: 4. This CDR3 spans 14 amino acids. Germline V CDR1 and CDR2: DFQATT, SNEGSKA (reference sequence). The V gene is TRBV20-1, the J gene TRBJ2-5, with 7 nucleotides matching TRBD2. This sample comprised PBMCs from the stem cell graft donor, obtained from the stem cell graft. The receptor was derived from a human donor who donated a stem cell graft to a child with SCID. The CDR3 DNA sequence: TGCAGTGCTAGAGATAGTGGGAGGGAAGAGACCCAGTACTTC. Translated, it gives CSARDSGREETQYF.